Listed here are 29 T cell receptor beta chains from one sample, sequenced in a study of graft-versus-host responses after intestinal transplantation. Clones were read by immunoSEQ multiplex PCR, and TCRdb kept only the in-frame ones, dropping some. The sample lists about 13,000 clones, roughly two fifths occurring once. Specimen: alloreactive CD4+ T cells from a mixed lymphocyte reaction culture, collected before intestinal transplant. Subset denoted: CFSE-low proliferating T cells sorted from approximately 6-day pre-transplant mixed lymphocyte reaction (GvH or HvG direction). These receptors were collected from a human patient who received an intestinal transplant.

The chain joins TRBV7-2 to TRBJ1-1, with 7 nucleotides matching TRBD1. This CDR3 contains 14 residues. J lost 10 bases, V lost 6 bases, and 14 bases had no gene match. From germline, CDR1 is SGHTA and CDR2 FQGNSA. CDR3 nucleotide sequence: TGTGCCAGCAGTCGACCGGGACAGCCCTTGGGAGCTTTCTTT. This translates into CASSRPGQPLGAFF.

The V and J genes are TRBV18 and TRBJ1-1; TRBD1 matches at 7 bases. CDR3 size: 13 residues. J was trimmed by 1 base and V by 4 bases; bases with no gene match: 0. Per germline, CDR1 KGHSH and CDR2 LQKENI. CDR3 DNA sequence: TGTGCCAGCTCACGGACAGGGAACACTGAAGCTTTCTTT. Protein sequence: CASSRTGNTEAFF.

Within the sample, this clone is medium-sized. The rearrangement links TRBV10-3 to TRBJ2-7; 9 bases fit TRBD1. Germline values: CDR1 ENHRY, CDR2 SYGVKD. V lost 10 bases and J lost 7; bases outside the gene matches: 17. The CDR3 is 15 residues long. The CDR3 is CATTPMRTGAGEQYF. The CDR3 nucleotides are TGTGCCACGACTCCAATGCGGACAGGGGCAGGTGAGCAGTACTTC.

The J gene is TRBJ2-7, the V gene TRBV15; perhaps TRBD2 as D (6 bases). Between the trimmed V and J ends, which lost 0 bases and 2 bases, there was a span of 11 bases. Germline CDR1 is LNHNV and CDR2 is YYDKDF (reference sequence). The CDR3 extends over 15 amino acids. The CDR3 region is CATSRDGRPTYEQYF. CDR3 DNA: TGTGCCACCAGCAGAGATGGGAGGCCCACCTACGAGCAGTACTTC. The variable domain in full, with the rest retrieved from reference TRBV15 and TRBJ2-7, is DAMVIQNPRYQVTQFGKPVTLSCSQTLNHNVMYWYQQKSSQAPKLLFHYYDKDFNNEADTPDNFQSRRPNTSFCFLDIRSPGLGDTAMYLCATSRDGRPTYEQYFGPGTRLTVT.

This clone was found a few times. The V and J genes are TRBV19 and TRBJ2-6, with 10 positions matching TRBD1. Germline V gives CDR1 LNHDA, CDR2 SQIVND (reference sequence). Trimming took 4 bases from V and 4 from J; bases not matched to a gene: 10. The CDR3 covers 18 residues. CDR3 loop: CASSRQGATLGGANVLTF. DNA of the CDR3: TGTGCCAGTAGTAGACAGGGGGCTACCTTAGGCGGGGCCAACGTCCTGACTTTC.

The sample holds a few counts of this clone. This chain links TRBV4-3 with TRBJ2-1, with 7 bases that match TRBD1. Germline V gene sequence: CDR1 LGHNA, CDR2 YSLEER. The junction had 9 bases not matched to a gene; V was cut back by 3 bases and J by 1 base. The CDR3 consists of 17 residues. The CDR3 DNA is TGCGCCAGCAGCCATTCGACAGGGTATCAGTCCTACAATGAGCAGTTCTTC. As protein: CASSHSTGYQSYNEQFF.

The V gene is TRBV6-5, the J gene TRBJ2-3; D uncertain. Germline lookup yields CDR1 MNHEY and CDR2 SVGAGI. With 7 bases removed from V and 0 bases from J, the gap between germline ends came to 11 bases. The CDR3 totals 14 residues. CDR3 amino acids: CASTLTASTDTQYF. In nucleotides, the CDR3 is TGTGCCAGCACTCTGACTGCTAGCACAGATACGCAGTATTTT.

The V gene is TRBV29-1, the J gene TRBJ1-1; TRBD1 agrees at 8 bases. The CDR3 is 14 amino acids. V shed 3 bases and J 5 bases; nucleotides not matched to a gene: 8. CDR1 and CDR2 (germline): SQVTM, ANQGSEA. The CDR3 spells CSVEATGGRTEAFF. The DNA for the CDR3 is TGCAGCGTTGAGGCAACAGGGGGGAGAACTGAAGCTTTCTTT. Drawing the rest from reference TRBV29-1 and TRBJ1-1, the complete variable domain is SAVISQKPSRDICQRGTSLTIQCQVDSQVTMMFWYRQQPGQSLTLIATANQGSEATYESGFVIDKFPISRPNLTFSTLTVSNMSPEDSSIYLCSVEATGGRTEAFFGQGTRLTVV.

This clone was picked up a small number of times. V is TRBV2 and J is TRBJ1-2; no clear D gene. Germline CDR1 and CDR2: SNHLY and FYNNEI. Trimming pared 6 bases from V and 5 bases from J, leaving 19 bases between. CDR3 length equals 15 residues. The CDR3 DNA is TGTGCCAGCAGCCACCACCCACCGTCAGCGTATGGCTACACCTTC. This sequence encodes CASSHHPPSAYGYTF.

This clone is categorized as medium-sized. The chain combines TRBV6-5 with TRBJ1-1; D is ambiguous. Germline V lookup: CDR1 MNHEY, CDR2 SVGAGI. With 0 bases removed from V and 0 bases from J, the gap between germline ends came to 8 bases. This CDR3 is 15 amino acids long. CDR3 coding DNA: TGTGCCAGCAGTTACTCTCGGGTACTGAACACTGAAGCTTTCTTT. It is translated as CASSYSRVLNTEAFF.

CDR3 amino acids: CASSAQTGTTEAFF. The CDR3 nucleotides read TGTGCCAGTAGTGCCCAGACAGGGACCACTGAAGCTTTCTTT. The V gene is TRBV19, the J gene TRBJ1-1; TRBD1 matches 7 bases. There are 14 residues in the CDR3. The germline gives CDR1 LNHDA, CDR2 SQIVND (reference sequence). V shed 5 bases and J 4 bases; nucleotides not matched to a gene: 7.

This CDR3 is CASSYRRQGSYGYTF. CDR3 in DNA: TGTGCCAGCAGTTATCGTAGACAGGGGTCCTATGGCTACACCTTC. The chain recombines TRBV7-2 with TRBJ1-2; 8 bases fit TRBD1. V shed 6 bases, J shed 4 bases, and the junction held 10 bases outside the gene matches. Germline-derived CDR1 and CDR2 are SGHTA and FQGNSA. This CDR3 has 15 residues.

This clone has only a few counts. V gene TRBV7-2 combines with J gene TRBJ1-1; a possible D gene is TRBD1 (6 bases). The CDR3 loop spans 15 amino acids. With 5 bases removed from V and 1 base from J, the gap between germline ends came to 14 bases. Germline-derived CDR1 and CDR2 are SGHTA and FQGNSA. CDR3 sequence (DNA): TGTGCCAGCAGCCCCCCGGGACACGGGAACACTGAAGCTTTCTTT. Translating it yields CASSPPGHGNTEAFF.

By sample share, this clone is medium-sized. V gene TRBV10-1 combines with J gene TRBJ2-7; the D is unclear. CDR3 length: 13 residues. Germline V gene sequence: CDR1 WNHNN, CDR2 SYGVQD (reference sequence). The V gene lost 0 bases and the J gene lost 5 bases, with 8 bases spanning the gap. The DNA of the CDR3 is TGCGCCAGCAGTGAGTCCCTCCAGAACGAGCAGTACTTC. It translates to CASSESLQNEQYF.

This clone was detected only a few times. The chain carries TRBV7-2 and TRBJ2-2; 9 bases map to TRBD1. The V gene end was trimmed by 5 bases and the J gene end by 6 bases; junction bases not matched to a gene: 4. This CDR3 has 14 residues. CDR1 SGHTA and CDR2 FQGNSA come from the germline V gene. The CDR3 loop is CASSLGQGAGELFF. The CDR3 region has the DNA TGTGCCAGCAGCCTGGGACAGGGTGCCGGGGAGCTGTTTTTT.

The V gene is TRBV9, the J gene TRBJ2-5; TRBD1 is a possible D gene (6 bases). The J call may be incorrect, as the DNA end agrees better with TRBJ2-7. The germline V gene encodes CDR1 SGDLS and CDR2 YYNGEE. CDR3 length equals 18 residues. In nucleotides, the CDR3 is TGTGCCAGCAGCCCCCGCGAACAGGGATGGTCTACCTCCTACGAGCAGTACTTC. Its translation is CASSPREQGWSTSYEQYF.

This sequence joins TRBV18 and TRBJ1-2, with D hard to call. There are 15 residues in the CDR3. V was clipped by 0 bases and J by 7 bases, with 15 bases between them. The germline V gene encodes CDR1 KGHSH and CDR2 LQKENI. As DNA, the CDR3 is TGTGCCAGCTCACCACCGACAATCTGGCCTGGTGGCTACACCTTC. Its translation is CASSPPTIWPGGYTF.

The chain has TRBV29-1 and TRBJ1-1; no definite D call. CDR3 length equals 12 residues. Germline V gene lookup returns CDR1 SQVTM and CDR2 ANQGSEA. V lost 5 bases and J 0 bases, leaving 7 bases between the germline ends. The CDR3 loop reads CSVRGMNTEAFF. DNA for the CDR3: TGCAGCGTTAGAGGGATGAACACTGAAGCTTTCTTT.

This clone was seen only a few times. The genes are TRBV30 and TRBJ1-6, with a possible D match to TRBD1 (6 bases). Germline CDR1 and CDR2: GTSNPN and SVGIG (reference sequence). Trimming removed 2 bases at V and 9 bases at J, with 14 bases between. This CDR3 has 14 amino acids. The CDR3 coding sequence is TGTGCCTGGAGTCTACAGGGAAATAGTTCACCCCTCCACTTT. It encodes CAWSLQGNSSPLHF.

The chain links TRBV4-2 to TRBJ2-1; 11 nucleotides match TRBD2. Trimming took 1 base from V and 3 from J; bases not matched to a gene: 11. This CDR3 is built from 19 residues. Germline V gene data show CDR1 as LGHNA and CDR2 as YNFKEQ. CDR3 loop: CASSQVSLAGAYGYNEQFF. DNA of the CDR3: TGTGCCAGCAGCCAAGTTTCACTAGCGGGGGCCTACGGCTACAATGAGCAGTTCTTC.

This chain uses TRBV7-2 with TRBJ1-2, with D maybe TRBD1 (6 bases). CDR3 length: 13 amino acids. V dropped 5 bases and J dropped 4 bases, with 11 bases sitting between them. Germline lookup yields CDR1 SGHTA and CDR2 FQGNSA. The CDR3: CASSPGHVYGYTF. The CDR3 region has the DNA TGTGCCAGCAGCCCGGGACACGTCTATGGCTACACCTTC.

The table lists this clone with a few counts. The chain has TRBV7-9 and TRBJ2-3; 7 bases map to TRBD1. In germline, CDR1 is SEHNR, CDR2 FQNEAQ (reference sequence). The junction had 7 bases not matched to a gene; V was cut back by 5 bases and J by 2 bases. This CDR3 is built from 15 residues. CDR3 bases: TGTGCCAGCAGCGGAAGGACAGGCCCCACAGATACGCAGTATTTT. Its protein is CASSGRTGPTDTQYF.

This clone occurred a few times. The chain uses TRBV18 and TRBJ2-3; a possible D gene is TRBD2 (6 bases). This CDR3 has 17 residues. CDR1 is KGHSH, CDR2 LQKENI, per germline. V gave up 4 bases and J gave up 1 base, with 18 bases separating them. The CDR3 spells CASSLLSGLLRTDTQYF. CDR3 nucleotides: TGTGCCAGCTCACTCTTGTCGGGACTTCTACGCACAGATACGCAGTATTTT.

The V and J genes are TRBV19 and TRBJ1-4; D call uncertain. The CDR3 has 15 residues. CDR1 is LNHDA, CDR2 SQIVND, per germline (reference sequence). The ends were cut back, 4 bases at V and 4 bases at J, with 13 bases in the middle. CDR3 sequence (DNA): TGTGCCAGTAGTACCGGCGGGGTCTATAATGAAAAACTGTTTTTT. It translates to CASSTGGVYNEKLFF.

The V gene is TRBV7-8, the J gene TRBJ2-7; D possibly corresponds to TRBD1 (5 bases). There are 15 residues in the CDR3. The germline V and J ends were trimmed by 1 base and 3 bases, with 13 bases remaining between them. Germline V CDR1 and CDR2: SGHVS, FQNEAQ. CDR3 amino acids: CASSLVVVGLYEQYF. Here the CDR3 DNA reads TGTGCCAGCAGCTTAGTAGTGGTGGGGCTCTACGAGCAGTACTTC.

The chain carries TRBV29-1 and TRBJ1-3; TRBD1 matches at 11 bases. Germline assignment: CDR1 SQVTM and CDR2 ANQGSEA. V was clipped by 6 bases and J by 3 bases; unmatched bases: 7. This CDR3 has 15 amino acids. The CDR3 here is CSVQAGTGGGNTIYF. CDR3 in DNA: TGCAGCGTACAGGCCGGGACAGGGGGTGGAAACACCATATATTTT.

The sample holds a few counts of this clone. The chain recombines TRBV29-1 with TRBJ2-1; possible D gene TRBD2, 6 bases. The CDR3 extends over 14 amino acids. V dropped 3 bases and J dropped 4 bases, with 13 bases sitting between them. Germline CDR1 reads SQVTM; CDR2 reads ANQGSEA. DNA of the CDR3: TGCAGCGTTGAGGGGTTAGCGGAGTACAATGAGCAGTTCTTC. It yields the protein CSVEGLAEYNEQFF.

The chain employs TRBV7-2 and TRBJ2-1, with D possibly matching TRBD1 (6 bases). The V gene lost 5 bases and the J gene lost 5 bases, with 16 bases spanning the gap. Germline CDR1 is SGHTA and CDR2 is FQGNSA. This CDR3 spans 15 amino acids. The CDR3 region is CASSIRRGFDNEQFF. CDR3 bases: TGTGCCAGCAGCATTCGTAGGGGGTTCGACAATGAGCAGTTCTTC.

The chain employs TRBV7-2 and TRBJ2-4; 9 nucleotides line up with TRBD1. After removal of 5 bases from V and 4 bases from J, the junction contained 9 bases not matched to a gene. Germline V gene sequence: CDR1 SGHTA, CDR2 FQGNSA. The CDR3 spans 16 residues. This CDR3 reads CASSIMTGGAKNIQYF. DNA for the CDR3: TGTGCCAGCAGCATAATGACAGGGGGGGCAAAAAACATTCAGTACTTC.